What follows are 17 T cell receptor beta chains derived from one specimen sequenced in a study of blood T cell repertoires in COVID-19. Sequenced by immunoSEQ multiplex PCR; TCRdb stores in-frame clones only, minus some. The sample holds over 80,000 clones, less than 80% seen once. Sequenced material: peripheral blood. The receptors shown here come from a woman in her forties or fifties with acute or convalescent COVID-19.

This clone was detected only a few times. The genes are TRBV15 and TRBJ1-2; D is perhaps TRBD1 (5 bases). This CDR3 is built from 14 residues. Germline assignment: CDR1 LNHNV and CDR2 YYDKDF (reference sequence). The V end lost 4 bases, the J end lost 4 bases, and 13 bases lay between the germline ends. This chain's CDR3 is CATSKAEGAYGYTF. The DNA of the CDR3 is TGTGCCACCAGCAAGGCCGAAGGGGCCTATGGCTACACCTTC.

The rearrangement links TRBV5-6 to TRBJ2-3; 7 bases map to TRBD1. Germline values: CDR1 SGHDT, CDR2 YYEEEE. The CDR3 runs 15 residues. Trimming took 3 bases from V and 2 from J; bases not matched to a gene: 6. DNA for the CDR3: TGTGCCAGCAGCTCCCGACAGGGAACCACAGATACGCAGTATTTT. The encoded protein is CASSSRQGTTDTQYF.

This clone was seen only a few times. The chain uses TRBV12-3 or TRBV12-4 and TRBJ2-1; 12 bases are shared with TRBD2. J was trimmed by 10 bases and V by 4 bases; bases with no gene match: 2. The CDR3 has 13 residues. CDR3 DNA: TGTGCCAGCAGTTCGGGACTAGCGGGCGAGCAGTTCTTC. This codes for CASSSGLAGEQFF.

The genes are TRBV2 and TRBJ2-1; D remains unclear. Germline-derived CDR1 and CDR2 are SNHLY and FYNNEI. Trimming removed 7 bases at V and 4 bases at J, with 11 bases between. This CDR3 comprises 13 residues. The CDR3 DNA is TGTGCCAGCACCCTTGACACGTACAATGAGCAGTTCTTC. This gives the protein CASTLDTYNEQFF.

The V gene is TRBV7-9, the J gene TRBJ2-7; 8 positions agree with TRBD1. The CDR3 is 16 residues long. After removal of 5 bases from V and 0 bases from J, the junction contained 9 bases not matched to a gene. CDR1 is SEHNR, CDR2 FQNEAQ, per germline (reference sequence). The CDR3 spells CASSPGQDLYSYEQYF. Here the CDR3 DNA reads TGTGCCAGCAGCCCGGGACAGGACTTATACTCCTACGAGCAGTACTTC.

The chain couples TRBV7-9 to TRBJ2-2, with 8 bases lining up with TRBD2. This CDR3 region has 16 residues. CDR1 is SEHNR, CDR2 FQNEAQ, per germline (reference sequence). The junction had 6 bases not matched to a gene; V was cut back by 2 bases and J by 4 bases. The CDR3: CASSLSSGMGTGELFF. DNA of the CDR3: TGTGCCAGCAGCTTAAGTAGCGGGATGGGCACCGGGGAGCTGTTTTTT.

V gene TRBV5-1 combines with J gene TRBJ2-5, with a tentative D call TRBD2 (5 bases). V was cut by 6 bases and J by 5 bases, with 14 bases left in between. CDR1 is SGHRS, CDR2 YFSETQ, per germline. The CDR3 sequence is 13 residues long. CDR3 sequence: CASTSGSQETQYF. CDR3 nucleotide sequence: TGCGCCAGCACAAGCGGATCGCAGGAGACCCAGTACTTC.

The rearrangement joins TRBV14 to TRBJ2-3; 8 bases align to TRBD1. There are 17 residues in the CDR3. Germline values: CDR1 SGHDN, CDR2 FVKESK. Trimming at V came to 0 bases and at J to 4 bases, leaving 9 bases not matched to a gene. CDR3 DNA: TGTGCCAGCAGCCAAGATTTGTACAGGGGGGTTCCAGATACGCAGTATTTT. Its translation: CASSQDLYRGVPDTQYF. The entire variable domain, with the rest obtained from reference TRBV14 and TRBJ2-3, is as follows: EAGVTQFPSHSVIEKGQTVTLRCDPISGHDNLYWYRRVMGKEIKFLLHFVKESKQDESGMPNNRFLAERTGGTYSTLKVQPAELEDSGVYFCASSQDLYRGVPDTQYFGPGTRLTVL.

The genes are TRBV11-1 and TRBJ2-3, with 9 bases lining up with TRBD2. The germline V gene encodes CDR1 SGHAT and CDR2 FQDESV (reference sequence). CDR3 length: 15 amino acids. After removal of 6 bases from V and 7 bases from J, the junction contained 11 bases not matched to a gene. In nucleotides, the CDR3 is TGTGCCAGCAGTAGCGCGGGGGGGCGGGGAAATACGCAGTATTTT. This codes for CASSSAGGRGNTQYF.

CDR3 protein: CASSLQGRETQYF. The CDR3 region has the DNA TGTGCCAGCAGCTTACAGGGGAGAGAGACCCAGTACTTC. V is TRBV7-6 and J is TRBJ2-5; TRBD1 might be the D (6 bases). V gave up 2 bases and J gave up 4 bases, with 8 bases separating them. The CDR3 has 13 amino acids. Germline V gene data show CDR1 as SGHVS and CDR2 as FNYEAQ. The full variable domain, in which reference TRBV7-6 and TRBJ2-5 provide the parts outside the CDR3, is GAGVSQSPRYKVTKRGQDVALRCDPISGHVSLYWYRQALGQGPEFLTYFNYEAQQDKSGLPNDRFSAERPEGSISTLTIQRTEQRDSAMYRCASSLQGRETQYFGPGTRLLVL.

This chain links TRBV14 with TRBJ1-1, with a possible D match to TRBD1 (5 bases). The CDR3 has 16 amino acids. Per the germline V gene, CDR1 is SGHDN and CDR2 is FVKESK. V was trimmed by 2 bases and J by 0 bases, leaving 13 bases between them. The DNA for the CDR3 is TGTGCCAGCAGCCAACGACAGAGTTTTATGAACACTGAAGCTTTCTTT. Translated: CASSQRQSFMNTEAFF.

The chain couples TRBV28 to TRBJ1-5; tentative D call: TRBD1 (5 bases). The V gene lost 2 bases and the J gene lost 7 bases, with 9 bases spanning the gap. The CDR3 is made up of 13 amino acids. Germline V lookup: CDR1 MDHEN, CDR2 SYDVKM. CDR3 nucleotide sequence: TGTGCCAGCAGTTTACAGGGTAGCCAGCCCCAGCATTTT. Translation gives CASSLQGSQPQHF.

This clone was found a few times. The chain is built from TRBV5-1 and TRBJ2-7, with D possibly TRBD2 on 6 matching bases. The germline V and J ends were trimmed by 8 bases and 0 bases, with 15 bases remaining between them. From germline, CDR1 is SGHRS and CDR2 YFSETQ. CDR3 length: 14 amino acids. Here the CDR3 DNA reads TGCGCCAGTAGTCCTAGCGTGACCTCCTACGAGCAGTACTTC. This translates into CASSPSVTSYEQYF. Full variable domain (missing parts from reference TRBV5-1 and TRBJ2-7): KAGVTQTPRYLIKTRGQQVTLSCSPISGHRSVSWYQQTPGQGLQFLFEYFSETQRNKGNFPGRFSGRQFSNSRSEMNVSTLELGDSALYLCASSPSVTSYEQYFGPGTRLTVT.

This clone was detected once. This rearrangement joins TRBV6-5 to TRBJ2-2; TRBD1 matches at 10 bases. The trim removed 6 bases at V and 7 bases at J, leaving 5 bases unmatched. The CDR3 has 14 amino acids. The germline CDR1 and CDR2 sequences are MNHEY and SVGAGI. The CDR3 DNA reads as TGTGCCAGCAGGGGGACAGGGGCTCACGGGGAGCTGTTTTTT. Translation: CASRGTGAHGELFF.

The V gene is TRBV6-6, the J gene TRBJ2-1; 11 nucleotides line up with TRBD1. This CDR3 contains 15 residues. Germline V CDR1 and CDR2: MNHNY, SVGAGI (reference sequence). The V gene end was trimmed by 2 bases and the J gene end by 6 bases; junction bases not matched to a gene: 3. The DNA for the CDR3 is TGTGCCAGCAGTTACCCGGGACAGGGGGTCAATGAGCAGTTCTTC. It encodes CASSYPGQGVNEQFF.

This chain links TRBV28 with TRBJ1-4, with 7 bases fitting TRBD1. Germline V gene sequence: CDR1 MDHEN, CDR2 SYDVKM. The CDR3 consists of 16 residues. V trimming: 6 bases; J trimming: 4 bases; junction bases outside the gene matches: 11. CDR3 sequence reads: CASSLDAGTVNEKLFF. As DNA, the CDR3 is TGTGCCAGCAGCTTGGACGCCGGGACAGTTAATGAAAAACTGTTTTTT.

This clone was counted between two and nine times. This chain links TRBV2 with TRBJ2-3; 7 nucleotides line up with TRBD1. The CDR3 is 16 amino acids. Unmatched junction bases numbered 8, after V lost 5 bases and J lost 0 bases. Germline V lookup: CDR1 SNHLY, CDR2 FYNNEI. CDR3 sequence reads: CASSPYGTASTDTQYF. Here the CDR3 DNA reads TGTGCCAGCAGTCCCTATGGGACAGCTAGCACAGATACGCAGTATTTT.